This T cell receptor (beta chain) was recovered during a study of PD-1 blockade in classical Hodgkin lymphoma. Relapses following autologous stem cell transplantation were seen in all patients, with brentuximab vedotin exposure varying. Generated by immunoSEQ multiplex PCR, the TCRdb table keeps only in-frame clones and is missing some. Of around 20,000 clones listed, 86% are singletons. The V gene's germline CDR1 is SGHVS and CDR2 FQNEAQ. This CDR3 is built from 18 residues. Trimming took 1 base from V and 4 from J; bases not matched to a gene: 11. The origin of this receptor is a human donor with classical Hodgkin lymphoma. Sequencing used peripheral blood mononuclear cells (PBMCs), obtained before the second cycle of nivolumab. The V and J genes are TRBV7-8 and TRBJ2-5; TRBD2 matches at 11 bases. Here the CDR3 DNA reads TGTGCCAGCAGCTTAGGGAGTAGGACTAGCGGGTCCCCAGAGACCCAGTACTTC. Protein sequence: CASSLGSRTSGSPETQYF.